These 12 T cell receptor beta chains were sequenced from one sample in a study of T-cell memory formation after mild COVID-19. TCRdb reprocessed the 5' RACE reads via MiXCR and lists one record per CDR3 protein. The data contain roughly 100,000 distinct CDR3 sequences, about a sixth of them singletons. Source material: PBMCs or a T cell subset sorted from them (not recorded which). The receptors here all came from an adult woman who had mild COVID-19 (a few samples of this study predate the infection). Cell type and time point are not known.

The J gene is TRBJ2-2, the V gene TRBV7-9, with no clear D. V lost 0 bases and J lost 4, with 9 bases in between. Germline V gives CDR1 SEHNR, CDR2 FQNEAQ (reference sequence). The CDR3 is made up of 15 amino acids. CDR3 DNA: TGTGCCAGCAGCTTAGCGCGCAGGCCCACCGGGGAGCTGTTTTTT. Protein sequence: CASSLARRPTGELFF.

The chain has TRBV6-2 or TRBV6-3 and TRBJ1-2; 9 nucleotides match TRBD1. The ends lost 7 bases at V and 3 bases at J; junction bases unmatched: 12. The CDR3 spans 16 residues. Germline values: CDR1 MNHEY, CDR2 SVGEGT. Here the CDR3 DNA reads TGTGCCAGCAACCCGGGGGACAGGGAACTTGACTATGGCTACACCTTC. This translates into CASNPGDRELDYGYTF.

This clonotype was found many times. This chain uses TRBV24-1 with TRBJ2-1; D ambiguous. Germline V gene data show CDR1 as KGHDR and CDR2 as SFDVKD. This CDR3 comprises 13 residues. V dropped 2 bases and J dropped 10 bases, with 11 bases sitting between them. The CDR3 sequence: CATSDSGVGEQFF. The CDR3 DNA follows: TGTGCCACCAGTGATTCAGGAGTTGGCGAGCAGTTCTTC.

The chain carries TRBV7-9 and TRBJ2-2; D remains ambiguous. Germline assignment: CDR1 SEHNR and CDR2 FQNEAQ (reference sequence). V was pared by 5 bases and J by 4 bases, with 8 bases between. The CDR3 covers 13 residues. The CDR3 loop is CASSPVSTGELFF. In DNA form, the CDR3 reads TGTGCCAGCAGCCCTGTATCCACCGGGGAGCTGTTTTTT.

There are a few counts of this clonotype. This rearrangement joins TRBV7-9 to TRBJ1-2; 7 nucleotides agree with TRBD1. The CDR3 runs to 16 residues. The trim removed 5 bases at V and 1 base at J, leaving 10 bases unmatched. In germline, CDR1 is SEHNR, CDR2 FQNEAQ (reference sequence). CDR3 nucleotides: TGTGCCAGCAGCCCGGTGACAGGGTCTATTAACTATGGCTACACCTTC. As protein: CASSPVTGSINYGYTF.

The chain links TRBV6-6 to TRBJ1-5; TRBD1 matches at 8 bases. The germline gives CDR1 MNHNY, CDR2 SVGAGI (reference sequence). J was trimmed by 2 bases and V by 2 bases; bases with no gene match: 2. The CDR3 length is 15 residues. CDR3 nucleotide sequence: TGTGCCAGCAGTTACGCGGACAGGGGCAATCAGCCCCAGCATTTT. Translating gives CASSYADRGNQPQHF.

The chain has TRBV7-9 and TRBJ1-2; TRBD1 might be the D (5 bases). Trimming pared 5 bases from V and 1 base from J, leaving 11 bases between. Per germline, CDR1 SEHNR and CDR2 FQNEAQ (reference sequence). The CDR3 has 14 amino acids. Written as DNA, the CDR3 is TGTGCCAGCAGCACCGGGACGCTTAACTATGGCTACACCTTC. Protein: CASSTGTLNYGYTF.

This clonotype was observed a handful of times. V gene TRBV9 combines with J gene TRBJ2-1; 8 bases fit TRBD2. The CDR3 is 15 residues long. Per germline, CDR1 SGDLS and CDR2 YYNGEE. With 3 bases clipped from V and 4 bases from J, the junction kept 6 bases outside the gene matches. Written as DNA, the CDR3 is TGTGCCAGCAGCGAAGCGGGAGAACCTTACAATGAGCAGTTCTTC. This codes for CASSEAGEPYNEQFF.

The table lists this clonotype with a few counts. The chain uses TRBV4-1 and TRBJ1-3; TRBD1 is a possible D gene (6 bases). Deletions cut 0 bases from V and 0 bases from J, with 15 bases between. Germline V gives CDR1 MGHRA, CDR2 YSYEKL. The CDR3 loop spans 18 amino acids. Here the CDR3 DNA reads TGCGCCAGCAGCCAAGACCGACAGGAAAATTTCTCTGGAAACACCATATATTTT. It codes for CASSQDRQENFSGNTIYF.

The chain recombines TRBV5-6 with TRBJ1-2; D unclear. The V gene lost 6 bases and the J gene lost 2 bases, with 17 bases spanning the gap. This CDR3 is 15 amino acids long. From germline, CDR1 is SGHDT and CDR2 YYEEEE. The CDR3 coding sequence is TGTGCCAGCACCGCGGCGGGTTACGGGAACTATGGCTACACCTTC. Amino acids: CASTAAGYGNYGYTF.

This chain's CDR3 is CASSLVEQQPQHF. CDR3 nucleotides: TGTGCCAGCAGTTTGGTCGAGCAGCAGCCCCAGCATTTT. The chain recombines TRBV12-3 or TRBV12-4 with TRBJ1-5, with D uncertain. V was trimmed by 3 bases and J by 7 bases, leaving 10 bases between them. The CDR3 length is 13 residues.

The chain combines TRBV29-1 with TRBJ2-7; perhaps D is TRBD1 or TRBD2 (5 bases each). CDR1 is SQVTM, CDR2 ANQGSEA, per germline. The CDR3 runs to 13 residues. V dropped 4 bases and J dropped 2 bases, with 12 bases sitting between them. CDR3 in amino acids: CSVGGVRAYEQYF. Here the CDR3 DNA reads TGCAGCGTTGGAGGGGTCAGGGCCTACGAGCAGTACTTC.